This TCR beta chain was documented in a study of a mutant IDH1 vaccine in newly diagnosed glioma. Study-wide context: Vaccination began 4-6 weeks post radiotherapy alone, or with temozolomide cycles.

TCRdb keeps only in-frame clones here, not all; method: immunoSEQ multiplex PCR. The sample contains 90,000 to 100,000 clones, roughly 86% of which appear only once. Between the trimmed V and J ends, which lost 3 bases and 5 bases, there was a span of 15 bases. CDR1 and CDR2 (germline): SGHRS, YFSETQ. The CDR3 runs 14 residues. Documented time point: week 47, end of study. The vaccine gave 300 ug of a 20-mer mutant IDH1 peptide subcutaneously per dose. In weeks 1, 3, 5, 7, 11, 15, 19 and 23, patients were vaccinated. The donor cohort comprised cases of new WHO grade 3 or 4 IDH1-mutant, ATRX-lost astrocytoma. Concerning this clone itself: Its antigen is as yet unknown.

The chain links TRBV5-1 to TRBJ2-7; tentative D call: TRBD2 (6 bases). The sample in question was PBMCs, obtained from a glioma patient whose treatment included an IDH1 peptide vaccine. The receptor comes from a woman aged 50 to 60 with glioma. CDR3 residues: CASSSRAGSDEQYF. CDR3 bases: TGCGCCAGCAGCTCGAGGGCGGGGAGCGACGAGCAGTACTTC.